The following is a T cell receptor beta chain sequence with its context. Its antigen is undetermined. The Oncomine TCR Beta short-read assay generated sequence data from the DNA of cultured CD4+ T cells. TCRdb independently ran MiXCR on the PCR reads; one entry per CDR3 protein. The sample lists some 21,000 distinct CDR3 sequences, about 40% occurring once. V dropped 4 bases and J dropped 6; count of bases not matched to a gene: 14. The CDR3 covers 17 residues. In germline, CDR1 is MNHNS, CDR2 SASEGT. Specified time point: late sampling 161 to 241 days after vaccination in three convalescent patients. The treatment denotes: roughly 10-day PBMC culture with coronavirus spike peptide pools or control peptides (ViraFEST assay). This entry comes from a study of vaccination and CD4 T cells after COVID-19. As for the study in general: Comprising six males and four females, the convalescent participants counted two Hispanic individuals among them.

The origin of this receptor is a human donor who had recovered from COVID-19. The chain couples TRBV6-1 to TRBJ2-2; 7 positions match TRBD1. The input for sequencing was CD4+ T cells from blood, cultured in vitro, taken about 7 months after SARS-CoV-2 vaccination. The CDR3 region has the DNA TGTGCCAGCAGTGCCGTCAGGGGGACCTTTCTAGCCGGGGAGCTGTTTTTT. Residues: CASSAVRGTFLAGELFF.